One sample yielded the 29 T cell receptor beta chains listed below, sequenced in a study of blood T cells in healthy people across ages. The use of a sample-barcoded 5' primer and a J-beta primer mix characterized a second PCR of 7 to 11 cycles. TCRdb passed the 5' RACE reads through MiXCR, listing each CDR3 protein once. The data show some 1.1 million distinct CDR3 sequences, around two fifths seen once. Source material: blood. Receptor source: a man aged 18 to 35 in good health.

In its sample, this clonotype was seen a few times. The J gene is TRBJ1-6, the V gene TRBV3-1, with D perhaps TRBD1 (6 bases). CDR1 and CDR2 from the germline V gene are LGHDT and YNNKEL (reference sequence). V dropped 6 bases and J dropped 4 bases, with 10 bases sitting between them. CDR3 length: 14 amino acids. CDR3 protein: CASSAQGYNSPLHF. Here the CDR3 DNA reads TGTGCCAGCAGTGCCCAGGGGTATAATTCACCCCTCCACTTT.

The chain recombines TRBV6-1 with TRBJ2-7; 8 positions match TRBD1. The CDR3 is made up of 15 amino acids. Germline lookup yields CDR1 MNHNS and CDR2 SASEGT. The junction had 11 bases not matched to a gene; V was cut back by 5 bases and J by 5 bases. In DNA, the CDR3 is TGTGCCAGCAGTCCCCTGGACAGGGATTTCCACGAGCAGTACTTC. It is translated as CASSPLDRDFHEQYF.

The rearrangement joins TRBV12-3 or TRBV12-4 to TRBJ1-3, with D maybe TRBD1 (6 bases). The CDR3 has 15 residues. V dropped 4 bases and J dropped 4 bases, with 14 bases sitting between them. For the CDR3, the DNA is TGTGCCAGCAGTTCCCCCAGGGGCCGGGGAAACACCATATATTTT. This translates into CASSSPRGRGNTIYF.

This sequence joins TRBV12-3 or TRBV12-4 and TRBJ1-3; 7 nucleotides match TRBD1. J gave up 15 bases and V 6 bases, and 14 bases lay outside the gene matches. The CDR3 length is 13 residues. For the CDR3, the DNA is TGTGCCAGCAGACCAGGGGGGAGTCTACCTCCATATTTT. This encodes CASRPGGSLPPYF.

CDR3 DNA: TGTGCCAGCAGTTTATCGACCGGGGGCGGCTATGGCTACACCTTC. It yields the protein CASSLSTGGGYGYTF. The chain recombines TRBV27 with TRBJ1-2; D perhaps matches TRBD1 (6 bases). The CDR3 totals 15 residues. Germline assignment: CDR1 MNHEY and CDR2 SMNVEV (reference sequence). The V and J ends lost 0 bases and 4 bases respectively, with 12 bases between them.

The chain uses TRBV12-3 or TRBV12-4 and TRBJ2-1; no reliable D call. With 2 bases removed from V and 8 bases from J, the gap between germline ends came to 13 bases. The CDR3 runs 14 residues. CDR3 protein: CASSLFRVWDEQFF. CDR3 coding DNA: TGTGCCAGCAGTTTATTCCGGGTTTGGGATGAGCAGTTCTTC.

In nucleotides, the CDR3 is TGCGCCAGCAGCTTGGATTCAGGGTACAATGAGCAGTACTTC. Amino acids: CASSLDSGYNEQYF. V and J are TRBV5-1 and TRBJ2-5; D may be TRBD1 (5 bases). CDR1 is SGHRS and CDR2 is YFSETQ in the germline V gene. The CDR3 extends over 14 amino acids. Trimming removed 0 bases from V and 11 bases from J, with 17 bases in between.

The V gene is TRBV6-5, the J gene TRBJ1-1, with D possibly being TRBD1 (6 bases). Germline V lookup: CDR1 MNHEY, CDR2 SVGAGI. This CDR3 is 13 amino acids long. Trimming cost V 7 bases and J 4 bases, with 13 bases left between them. CDR3 in amino acids: CASTRKGGTEAFF. CDR3 sequence (DNA): TGTGCCAGCACCCGGAAGGGGGGCACTGAAGCTTTCTTT.

This clonotype was recorded a few times. The rearrangement links TRBV12-3 or TRBV12-4 to TRBJ2-5; D perhaps matches TRBD2 (5 bases). The CDR3 runs 14 residues. V lost 8 bases, J lost 2 bases, and 15 bases lay in between. The CDR3 sequence: CASGGLLGQETQYF. The CDR3 DNA sequence: TGTGCCAGCGGTGGGCTACTAGGTCAAGAGACCCAGTACTTC.

This clonotype was seen only a few times. This sequence joins TRBV28 and TRBJ1-2; unclear D gene. This CDR3 region has 13 residues. Trimming stripped 2 bases from V and 8 bases from J, with 12 bases between. The germline CDR1 and CDR2 sequences are MDHEN and SYDVKM. The CDR3 region has the DNA TGTGCCAGCAGTTTACCCTCCTCAGCCGGCTACACCTTC. Its protein product is CASSLPSSAGYTF.

This sequence joins TRBV7-9 and TRBJ1-1; D remains ambiguous. Germline V lookup: CDR1 SEHNR, CDR2 FQNEAQ (reference sequence). Trimming took off 5 bases at V and 11 bases at J, with 21 bases between the two ends. This CDR3 spans 14 amino acids. CDR3 protein: CASSPPVPVGGAFF. CDR3 DNA sequence: TGTGCCAGCAGCCCTCCGGTTCCAGTGGGAGGGGCTTTCTTT.

This clonotype was detected a few times. The CDR3 is CASSLRQGPSTDTQYF. The CDR3 coding sequence is TGTGCCAGCAGCCTACGACAGGGGCCTAGCACAGATACGCAGTATTTT. V usage is TRBV7-2 and J usage is TRBJ2-3; the match to TRBD1 covers 8 bases. Germline lookup yields CDR1 SGHTA and CDR2 FQGNSA. This CDR3 is 16 amino acids long. Germline trimming cut 5 bases from V and 0 bases from J; bases unmatched to any gene: 7.

V gene TRBV6-2 or TRBV6-3 combines with J gene TRBJ2-2; possibly TRBD2 for D (6 bases). Looked up from germline, CDR1 is MNHEY and CDR2 is SVGEGT. The CDR3 is 15 amino acids. V lost 0 bases and J 6 bases, leaving 11 bases between the germline ends. CDR3 region: CASSYSLEGPGELFF. DNA of the CDR3: TGTGCCAGCAGTTACTCATTGGAGGGCCCCGGGGAGCTGTTTTTT.

The chain links TRBV29-1 to TRBJ2-3; perhaps D is TRBD1 or TRBD2 (5 bases each). The CDR3 runs to 12 residues. V was cut by 7 bases and J by 2 bases, with 10 bases left in between. Germline V gives CDR1 SQVTM, CDR2 ANQGSEA. CDR3 amino acids: CSGDGATDTQYF. For the CDR3, the DNA is TGCAGCGGGGACGGTGCCACAGATACGCAGTATTTT.

On this clonotype itself: Sequence at one end of the junction differs from germline and may be a read error. The rearrangement links TRBV20-1 to TRBJ2-1; no firm D call. The CDR3 is made up of 13 amino acids. Per the germline V gene, CDR1 is DFQATT and CDR2 is SNEGSKA (reference sequence). The DNA of the CDR3 is TGCAGTGCCTCCGGCGGCTCCCACAATGAGCAGTTCTTC. Protein product: CSASGGSHNEQFF.

This chain links TRBV20-1 with TRBJ2-7; possibly TRBD1 or TRBD2 for D (5 bases each). Germline CDR1 DFQATT, CDR2 SNEGSKA (reference sequence). V gave up 0 bases and J gave up 1 base, with 16 bases separating them. The CDR3 has 16 residues. The CDR3 DNA reads TGCAGTGCTAGAGATCCCCCCGGCAGGGAGTCCTACGAGCAGTACTTC. This codes for CSARDPPGRESYEQYF.

The sample holds a few counts of this clonotype. V and J are TRBV7-2 and TRBJ1-2; D is possibly TRBD1 (6 bases). This CDR3 spans 16 amino acids. Per germline, CDR1 SGHTA and CDR2 FQGNSA. Trimming left V 3 bases short and J 6 bases short, with 20 bases between. The DNA for the CDR3 is TGTGCCAGCAGCTTGATACAGGGTCTAATAGTCCATGGCTACACCTTC. It translates to CASSLIQGLIVHGYTF.

There are a few counts of this clonotype. The chain has TRBV2 and TRBJ2-3; 9 positions match TRBD1. V was pared by 6 bases and J by 0 bases, with 4 bases of the junction left unmatched. CDR3 length equals 15 residues. Germline CDR1 and CDR2: SNHLY and FYNNEI. The CDR3 is CASRRTGESTDTQYF. In nucleotides, the CDR3 is TGTGCCAGCAGGCGGACAGGGGAGAGCACAGATACGCAGTATTTT.

This clonotype has a handful of counts. The chain is built from TRBV12-3 or TRBV12-4 and TRBJ1-5; D may be TRBD1 (6 bases). CDR3 length: 15 residues. V lost 3 bases, J lost 3 bases, and 12 bases lay in between. The CDR3 reads CASSLGGQINQPQHF. CDR3 bases: TGTGCCAGCAGTTTGGGGGGGCAGATCAATCAGCCCCAGCATTTT.

The gene calls are TRBV6-5 and TRBJ2-7; D might be TRBD2 (5 bases). V was clipped by 6 bases and J by 0 bases, with 12 bases between them. The V gene's germline CDR1 is MNHEY and CDR2 SVGAGI. The CDR3 is 14 amino acids. CDR3 amino acids: CASRVGLASYEQYF. The CDR3 DNA follows: TGTGCCAGCAGGGTTGGTCTAGCCTCCTACGAGCAGTACTTC.

The chain employs TRBV5-1 and TRBJ1-1, with D uncertain. Germline CDR1 reads SGHRS; CDR2 reads YFSETQ. V gave up 4 bases and J gave up 2 bases, with 12 bases separating them. This CDR3 region has 14 residues. The CDR3 sequence: CASSPNAFNTEAFF. The CDR3 DNA is TGCGCCAGCAGCCCCAACGCCTTTAACACTGAAGCTTTCTTT. The complete variable domain, with remaining parts taken from reference TRBV5-1 and TRBJ1-1, reads KAGVTQTPRYLIKTRGQQVTLSCSPISGHRSVSWYQQTPGQGLQFLFEYFSETQRNKGNFPGRFSGRQFSNSRSEMNVSTLELGDSALYLCASSPNAFNTEAFFGQGTRLTVV.

The chain has TRBV5-1 and TRBJ2-3; D not certain. V was clipped by 3 bases and J by 0 bases, with 8 bases between them. The CDR3 is made up of 14 amino acids. Germline V gives CDR1 SGHRS, CDR2 YFSETQ. The CDR3 region has the DNA TGCGCCAGCAGCTCGGTGGGCAGCACAGATACGCAGTATTTT. Its translation: CASSSVGSTDTQYF.

The J gene is TRBJ1-2, the V gene TRBV6-5; a weak D match, TRBD1 (6 bases). The CDR3 runs to 14 residues. Germline CDR1 MNHEY, CDR2 SVGAGI. The germline V and J ends were trimmed by 5 bases and 4 bases, with 14 bases remaining between them. The DNA for the CDR3 is TGTGCCAGCAGTCGCGACAGGACCGCCTATGGCTACACCTTC. Protein sequence: CASSRDRTAYGYTF.

The chain combines TRBV19 with TRBJ1-2, with D perhaps TRBD1 (6 bases). This CDR3 is 14 amino acids long. CDR1 LNHDA and CDR2 SQIVND come from the germline V gene (reference sequence). The germline V and J ends were trimmed by 7 bases and 6 bases, with 18 bases remaining between them. CDR3 in amino acids: CASTLQGAGDGYTF. The CDR3 bases are TGTGCCAGTACTCTCCAAGGGGCAGGGGATGGCTACACCTTC.

This clonotype was observed many times. V is TRBV4-2 and J is TRBJ2-3; the D is unclear. Germline V gene sequence: CDR1 LGHNA, CDR2 YNFKEQ. This CDR3 is 13 amino acids long. V lost 1 base to trimming and J lost 5 bases, with 7 bases between them. CDR3 amino acids: CASSQGGLDTQYF. The CDR3 bases are TGTGCCAGCAGCCAAGGAGGCCTAGATACGCAGTATTTT.

The chain is built from TRBV6-6 and TRBJ2-7; the D gene is possibly TRBD2 (5 bases). The DNA end favors TRBJ2-5, so the J call may be wrong. Germline CDR1 reads MNHNY; CDR2 reads SVGAGI (reference sequence). The CDR3 has 14 residues. The CDR3: CASSYAGPQETQYF. The CDR3 DNA reads TGTGCCAGCAGTTACGCGGGCCCCCAAGAGACCCAGTACTTC.

The chain joins TRBV20-1 to TRBJ1-4, with D unresolved. Germline V gene sequence: CDR1 DFQATT, CDR2 SNEGSKA (reference sequence). V shed 3 bases and J shed 2 bases, with 10 bases lying between them. The CDR3 runs 14 residues. The CDR3 DNA is TGCAGTGCTAGTGGGCGGGCTACTAATGAAAAACTGTTTTTT. This gives the protein CSASGRATNEKLFF.

The chain uses TRBV5-5 and TRBJ2-3, with 9 positions matching TRBD1. With 4 bases clipped from V and 7 bases from J, the junction kept 7 bases outside the gene matches. The CDR3 totals 14 residues. CDR1 is SGHKS and CDR2 is YYEKEE in the germline V gene (reference sequence). The CDR3 reads CASSIGTGYNTQYF. Written as DNA, the CDR3 is TGTGCCAGCAGCATTGGGACAGGGTATAATACGCAGTATTTT.

This clonotype was detected a few times. V gene TRBV20-1 combines with J gene TRBJ2-5, with D unclear. The CDR3 covers 14 residues. Trimming left V 3 bases short and J 2 bases short, with 13 bases between. Germline CDR1 and CDR2: DFQATT and SNEGSKA (reference sequence). CDR3 coding DNA: TGCAGTGCTAGTAGAGTAAGCCGGCAAGAGACCCAGTACTTC. It specifies CSASRVSRQETQYF.